This T cell receptor (beta chain) was captured by sequencing in a study of blood T cell repertoires in COVID-19. Study information: In each case, the material was cDNA or gDNA derived from T cells, B-cell-depleted T cells, or PBMCs.

Participants spanned ages about 18 to 95 years and resided in some 22 US areas. The assay was immunoSEQ multiplex PCR, and TCRdb's table has in-frame clones only and misses some. The data contain 250,000 to 300,000 clones, 88% of them singletons. The sample consisted of PBMCs or T cells enriched from blood (not recorded which). The receptor's source is a woman aged 60-70 years in a cohort exposed to, infected with or recovered from COVID-19 (not recorded which).

This CDR3 reads CASSLETGKSGELFF. In DNA form, the CDR3 reads TGCGCCAGCAGCTTGGAGACAGGGAAGTCCGGGGAGCTGTTTTTT. V usage is TRBV5-1 and J usage is TRBJ2-2; 7 nucleotides align to TRBD1. The CDR3 covers 15 residues. Germline V gives CDR1 SGHRS, CDR2 YFSETQ. The junction had 5 bases not matched to a gene; V was cut back by 0 bases and J by 6 bases.